The 28 T cell receptor beta chains in this list originate from one sample, sequenced in a study of OX40 agonist ivuxolimab in advanced cancers. The method was immunoSEQ multiplex PCR; TCRdb's version includes in-frame clones alone and lacks a portion of them. Of about 30,000 clones in the sample, roughly 84% are singletons; the top ten hold 26%. The sample was CD4+ or CD8+ T cells sorted from blood, taken in a trial of the OX40 agonist ivuxolimab. The receptors come from an adult with an advanced solid tumor such as melanoma, head and neck, liver or kidney cancer.

Only one count was recorded for this clone. The chain uses TRBV27 and TRBJ2-2, with no clear D. This CDR3 contains 14 residues. The germline V gene has CDR1 MNHEY and CDR2 SMNVEV (reference sequence). The germline V and J ends were trimmed by 2 bases and 3 bases, with 7 bases remaining between them. In nucleotides, the CDR3 is TGTGCCAGCAGTTTAGGTCAGGACACCGGGGAGCTGTTTTTT. Its protein product is CASSLGQDTGELFF.

In nucleotides, the CDR3 is TGTGCCATCAGTGAGTCGATGGCCAGGGACACCGGGGAGCTGTTTTTT. Amino acid sequence: CAISESMARDTGELFF. The chain is built from TRBV10-3 and TRBJ2-2; tentative D call: TRBD1 (5 bases). The CDR3 sequence is 16 residues long. The germline V gene has CDR1 ENHRY and CDR2 SYGVKD. With 0 bases removed from V and 3 bases from J, the gap between germline ends came to 11 bases.

This clone was found many times. The sample contains more than one DNA sequence encoding this CDR3. V is TRBV4-1 and J is TRBJ1-2, with D unclear. This CDR3 spans 14 amino acids. The germline V gene has CDR1 MGHRA and CDR2 YSYEKL. V was clipped by 3 bases and J by 4 bases, with 12 bases between them. The CDR3 is CASSQGGESYGYTF. CDR3 bases: TGCGCCAGCAGCCAGGGCGGGGAAAGCTATGGCTACACCTTC.

The chain is built from TRBV9 and TRBJ1-3, with a possible D match to TRBD1 (6 bases). V lost 0 bases to trimming and J lost 2 bases, with 9 bases between them. The CDR3 loop spans 15 amino acids. The germline gives CDR1 SGDLS, CDR2 YYNGEE. The DNA of the CDR3 is TGTGCCAGCAGCGTAGGGGGGGCCACTGGAAACACCATATATTTT. Amino acid sequence: CASSVGGATGNTIYF.

The rearrangement links TRBV9 to TRBJ2-5; D call uncertain. Germline V gene data show CDR1 as SGDLS and CDR2 as YYNGEE. The V end lost 4 bases, the J end lost 2 bases, and 12 bases lay between the germline ends. The CDR3 loop spans 14 amino acids. The CDR3 DNA sequence: TGTGCCAGCAGCCCCCCGGCGGATCAAGAGACCCAGTACTTC. Translating it yields CASSPPADQETQYF.

This clone is a singleton in its sample. The chain is built from TRBV6-5 and TRBJ1-5; D gene uncertain. CDR1 MNHEY and CDR2 SVGAGI come from the germline V gene. Deletions cut 5 bases from V and 5 bases from J, with 10 bases between. The CDR3 is 13 amino acids. In DNA, the CDR3 is TGTGCCAGCAGTGACGGGGTTTATCAGCCCCAGCATTTT. The encoded protein is CASSDGVYQPQHF.

The J gene is TRBJ2-5, the V gene TRBV2; D may be TRBD2 (5 bases). Trimming pared 6 bases from V and 3 bases from J, leaving 20 bases between. Germline CDR1 is SNHLY and CDR2 is FYNNEI. CDR3 length: 16 amino acids. CDR3 loop: CASSLRRSSEEETQYF. The CDR3 nucleotides are TGTGCCAGCAGCCTTAGACGGAGTAGCGAGGAAGAGACCCAGTACTTC.

The J gene is TRBJ2-7, the V gene TRBV2; 9 bases are a match to TRBD1. The V gene end was trimmed by 7 bases and the J gene end by 2 bases; junction bases not matched to a gene: 9. This CDR3 region has 15 residues. Germline V gene sequence: CDR1 SNHLY, CDR2 FYNNEI. The CDR3 DNA reads as TGTGCCAGCACTTACCCGGGACAGGGAACCTACGAGCAGTACTTC. Protein sequence: CASTYPGQGTYEQYF.

V is TRBV6-5 and J is TRBJ1-2; 9 bases line up with TRBD1. This CDR3 region has 13 residues. Trimming took 6 bases from V and 8 from J; bases not matched to a gene: 7. Germline CDR1 MNHEY, CDR2 SVGAGI. CDR3 sequence: CASSRGQGLGYTF. CDR3 coding DNA: TGTGCCAGCAGCCGTGGACAGGGGTTGGGCTACACCTTC.

The chain couples TRBV10-3 to TRBJ2-3, with TRBD2 matching over 10 bases. CDR3 length: 14 residues. Unmatched junction bases numbered 6, after V lost 10 bases and J lost 2 bases. The germline gives CDR1 ENHRY, CDR2 SYGVKD. The CDR3 here is CATYSGGHTDTQYF. The CDR3, as DNA: TGTGCCACCTATAGCGGGGGGCACACAGATACGCAGTATTTT.

This rearrangement joins TRBV6-5 to TRBJ2-5; 7 bases map to TRBD2. The V gene end was trimmed by 6 bases and the J gene end by 2 bases; junction bases not matched to a gene: 9. This CDR3 is 15 amino acids long. Germline V gene sequence: CDR1 MNHEY, CDR2 SVGAGI. This CDR3 reads CASSRSGGVQETQYF. For the CDR3, the DNA is TGTGCCAGCAGCCGGAGTGGGGGGGTACAAGAGACCCAGTACTTC.

V and J are TRBV19 and TRBJ2-1; D not resolved. V lost 0 bases, J lost 9 bases, and 9 bases lay in between. The germline V gene encodes CDR1 LNHDA and CDR2 SQIVND (reference sequence). The CDR3 spans 13 residues. Written as DNA, the CDR3 is TGTGCCAGTAGTATAGATGTAGTTGGTGAGCAGTTCTTC. Its protein product is CASSIDVVGEQFF.

The rearrangement uses TRBV28 and TRBJ1-3; D uncertain. The length of the CDR3 is 15 residues. CDR1 MDHEN and CDR2 SYDVKM come from the germline V gene. The V gene lost 1 base and the J gene lost 0 bases, with 7 bases spanning the gap. CDR3 coding DNA: TGTGCCAGCAGTTTATATAGAATCTCTGGAAACACCATATATTTT. Residues: CASSLYRISGNTIYF.

Here the CDR3 reads CASSYSNPGYEQYF. The CDR3 coding sequence is TGTGCCAGCAGTTACTCGAATCCAGGTTACGAGCAGTACTTC. The chain has TRBV6-6 and TRBJ2-7, with D unresolved. CDR1 and CDR2 (germline): MNHNY, SVGAGI (reference sequence). V lost 0 bases and J 4 bases, leaving 10 bases between the germline ends. CDR3 length: 14 amino acids.

The chain links TRBV20-1 to TRBJ2-7; D is undetermined. Trimming took off 7 bases at V and 1 base at J, with 5 bases between the two ends. This CDR3 has 10 amino acids. CDR1 is DFQATT, CDR2 SNEGSKA, per germline (reference sequence). The CDR3 here is CSVGSYEQYF. CDR3 in DNA: TGCAGTGTCGGGTCCTACGAGCAGTACTTC.

The genes are TRBV6-5 and TRBJ2-7; 7 bases are shared with TRBD2. This CDR3 spans 16 amino acids. The ends lost 1 base at V and 1 base at J; junction bases unmatched: 7. Germline V gene data show CDR1 as MNHEY and CDR2 as SVGAGI. CDR3 sequence reads: CASSYYPSGESYEQYF. The CDR3 DNA follows: TGTGCCAGCAGTTACTATCCTAGCGGAGAATCCTACGAGCAGTACTTC.

The chain recombines TRBV5-6 with TRBJ1-1; D is uncertain. Germline V lookup: CDR1 SGHDT, CDR2 YYEEEE. Trimming left V 3 bases short and J 3 bases short, with 6 bases between. The CDR3 has 12 amino acids. CDR3 coding DNA: TGTGCCAGCAGCTACGGGTACACTGAAGCTTTCTTT. Its protein is CASSYGYTEAFF.

The chain uses TRBV28 and TRBJ1-4, with D unresolved. The CDR3 is 15 residues long. The V and J ends lost 3 bases and 3 bases respectively, with 11 bases between them. CDR1 MDHEN and CDR2 SYDVKM come from the germline V gene. CDR3 region: CASSFWRSPNEKLFF. The CDR3, as DNA: TGTGCCAGCAGTTTTTGGAGGAGTCCTAATGAAAAACTGTTTTTT.

This sequence joins TRBV2 and TRBJ2-3; 7 positions match TRBD1. Germline V gives CDR1 SNHLY, CDR2 FYNNEI. Unmatched junction bases numbered 7, after V lost 7 bases and J lost 6 bases. This CDR3 region has 13 residues. In nucleotides, the CDR3 is TGTGCCAGCACCGAAGGGGGCGGTGATACGCAGTATTTT. It specifies CASTEGGGDTQYF. Filled out from reference TRBV2 and TRBJ2-3, the complete variable domain reads EPEVTQTPSHQVTQMGQEVILRCVPISNHLYFYWYRQILGQKVEFLVSFYNNEISEKSEIFDDQFSVERPDGSNFTLKIRSTKLEDSAMYFCASTEGGGDTQYFGPGTRLTVL.

This chain uses TRBV6-5 with TRBJ2-7; D possibly corresponds to TRBD2 (6 bases). This CDR3 has 16 amino acids. Per germline, CDR1 MNHEY and CDR2 SVGAGI. The V and J ends lost 2 bases and 5 bases respectively, with 19 bases between them. The CDR3 DNA reads as TGTGCCAGCAGTTACACAGCTAAACTAGCTAAGGACGAGCAGTACTTC. Amino acids: CASSYTAKLAKDEQYF.

This chain links TRBV11-2 with TRBJ2-7, with D tentatively TRBD2 (5 bases). The CDR3 spans 15 residues. The germline V gene encodes CDR1 SGHAT and CDR2 FQNNGV. Trimming stripped 3 bases from V and 1 base from J, with 13 bases between. CDR3: CASSFGSGSSYEQYF. The DNA of the CDR3 is TGTGCCAGCAGCTTCGGGTCGGGGTCTTCCTACGAGCAGTACTTC.

This sequence joins TRBV25-1 and TRBJ1-2; D call uncertain. The germline V gene encodes CDR1 MGHDK and CDR2 SYGVNS. V lost 4 bases and J 0 bases, leaving 18 bases between the germline ends. CDR3 size: 17 residues. Here the CDR3 reads CASSGKVRAGTNYGYTF. Written as DNA, the CDR3 is TGTGCCAGCAGTGGAAAGGTGAGGGCAGGAACTAACTATGGCTACACCTTC.

The genes are TRBV7-9 and TRBJ2-3; 9 nucleotides agree with TRBD1. The J segment lost 3 bases and the V segment lost 4 bases, leaving 8 bases of the junction unmatched. This CDR3 spans 16 amino acids. Germline values: CDR1 SEHNR, CDR2 FQNEAQ (reference sequence). The CDR3 region has the DNA TGTGCCAGCAGCTGGGGACAGGGAGGGGCGACAGATACGCAGTATTTT. Amino acid sequence: CASSWGQGGATDTQYF.

V gene TRBV11-2 combines with J gene TRBJ1-1; TRBD1 matches at 12 bases. The CDR3 is 17 amino acids. Germline CDR1 and CDR2: SGHAT and FQNNGV. The ends lost 6 bases at V and 5 bases at J; junction bases unmatched: 13. This chain's CDR3 is CASSLWGTGGAVTEAFF. CDR3 in DNA: TGTGCCAGCAGTCTATGGGGGACAGGGGGCGCGGTAACTGAAGCTTTCTTT.

The chain employs TRBV19 and TRBJ2-3; 11 bases fit TRBD2. This CDR3 has 15 amino acids. CDR1 is LNHDA, CDR2 SQIVND, per germline (reference sequence). Trimming removed 3 bases from V and 3 bases from J; junction bases left unmatched: 2. The CDR3 is CASSMLAGGTDTQYF. For the CDR3, the DNA is TGTGCCAGTAGTATGCTAGCGGGGGGTACAGATACGCAGTATTTT.

This sequence joins TRBV9 and TRBJ2-3, with D possibly being TRBD2 (5 bases). From germline, CDR1 is SGDLS and CDR2 YYNGEE. The CDR3 runs to 15 residues. V was pared by 2 bases and J by 3 bases, with 13 bases between. CDR3 region: CASSVYGGGTDTQYF. The DNA of the CDR3 is TGTGCCAGCAGCGTTTATGGTGGCGGGACAGATACGCAGTATTTT.

CDR3 amino acids: CASSVGGTERGSPLHF. In nucleotides, the CDR3 is TGTGCCAGCAGCGTAGGGGGGACGGAGAGGGGTTCACCCCTCCACTTT. The chain is built from TRBV9 and TRBJ1-6, with D possibly matching TRBD1 (5 bases). Looked up from germline, CDR1 is SGDLS and CDR2 is YYNGEE. V was trimmed by 0 bases and J by 9 bases, leaving 16 bases between them. The CDR3 has 16 residues.

This sequence joins TRBV9 and TRBJ1-4; tentatively, D is TRBD1 (6 bases). V was pared by 0 bases and J by 7 bases, with 13 bases between. The germline CDR1 and CDR2 sequences are SGDLS and YYNGEE. The CDR3 has 15 residues. CDR3 residues: CASSVGSGGPEKLFF. The DNA of the CDR3 is TGTGCCAGCAGCGTAGGTTCCGGGGGCCCTGAAAAACTGTTTTTT.